This T cell receptor beta chain was identified during a study of shared clonotypes between healthy human individuals. Overall study results and limits: Represented diversity (both genetic and exposure-history) was limited by the small number of donors.

In regard to this clone: As yet, its antigen is unknown.

Produced via immunoSEQ multiplex PCR; TCRdb's table is partial and in-frame only. The sample carries approximately 1.1 million clones, around 78% recorded once. This CDR3 comprises 13 residues. V shed 4 bases and J shed 4 bases, with 11 bases lying between them. The V gene's germline CDR1 is SGHRS and CDR2 YFSETQ. The sample taken for sequencing was memory CD4+ T cells from PBMCs. Described subset: CD45RA-negative fraction. The rearrangement links TRBV5-1 to TRBJ2-5; D could derive from TRBD1 or TRBD2 (6 bases each). This receptor was identified in a man younger than 35 in good health. Some clones in this sample may be carry-over from other donors' samples. CDR3 bases: TGCGCCAGCAGCCCCGGGGGCGGAGAGACCCAGTACTTC. This gives the protein CASSPGGGETQYF.